This paragraph reports one TCR beta chain. This specimen comes from a study of blood T cell repertoires in COVID-19. Study details: The United States, Italy and Spain provided the acute and convalescent COVID-19 samples. T cells, B-cell-depleted T cells, or PBMCs supplied cDNA or gDNA.

As handled by the study authors: Amplification from reference gene primers served as the basis for estimated nucleated cell counts. Measured with immunoSEQ multiplex PCR; TCRdb has only the in-frame clones, and not every one. V and J calls and clone size are as listed in that table; D and trimming were resolved from the DNA. This table holds around 75,000 clones, about 90% found once. The source is a human donor in a cohort sampled during active COVID-19. Sample: peripheral blood.

The DNA of the CDR3 is TGTGCCAGCAGCTGGACAGGGGGCGTAAGGGACTATGGCTACACCTTC. Translated, it gives CASSWTGGVRDYGYTF. The rearrangement uses TRBV5-4 and TRBJ1-2; 11 bases agree with TRBD1. Germline CDR1 reads SGHNT; CDR2 reads YYREEE (reference sequence). CDR3 length: 16 residues. The V and J ends lost 3 bases and 3 bases, in that order; junction bases with no gene match: 7.